A selection of T cell receptor beta chains follows, all from one sample in a study of T cells in Graves' hyperthyroidism and ophthalmopathy. TCRdb itself ran the multiplex PCR reads through MiXCR, one entry per CDR3 protein. The repertoire holds hundreds of thousands of distinct CDR3 sequences, with approximately 13% as singletons. Sequenced input: blood. All receptors derive from a woman in her thirties with Graves' hyperthyroidism that later progressed to Graves' ophthalmopathy. CDR3s include the opening cysteine and the closing phenylalanine or tryptophan. The D gene is left open where the match is weak. Part of the rows lack a size; the others show once, few, many or a class for expanded clones.

j_call v_call clone_size d_call cdr3_aa cdr3_nt
TRBJ1-4 TRBV20-1 many . CSTPGTEKLFF TGCAGTACTCCAGGGACTGAAAAACTGTTTTTT
TRBJ2-1 TRBV6-2/TRBV6-3 . . CATKEGYNEQFF TGTGCCACCAAGGAGGGGTACAATGAGCAGTTCTTC
TRBJ2-7 TRBV5-4 once . CASSNGPPYEQYF TGTGCCAGCAGCAACGGACCTCCCTACGAGCAGTACTTC
TRBJ1-2 TRBV6-1 . . CASSGSNFYGYTF TGTGCCAGCAGTGGCAGCAACTTCTATGGCTACACCTTC
TRBJ2-2 TRBV3-1 . . CASSQDSQSRAGELFF TGTGCCAGCAGCCAAGATTCTCAGTCTAGGGCCGGGGAGCTGTTTTTT
TRBJ1-6 TRBV11-2 many TRBD1 CASSEGQGGRSPLHF TGTGCCAGCAGCGAGGGACAGGGGGGACGGTCACCCCTCCACTTT
TRBJ1-2 TRBV12-3/TRBV12-4 . TRBD1 CASSLARGGGYTF TGTGCCAGCAGTTTAGCCAGGGGGGGGGGCTACACCTTC
TRBJ2-1 TRBV20-1 many TRBD2 CSARGFKREGWDEQFF TGCAGTGCTAGGGGTTTTAAGCGGGAGGGTTGGGATGAGCAGTTCTTC
TRBJ1-3 TRBV11-2 many . CASSYGLAGNTIYF TGTGCCAGCAGCTACGGGCTGGCTGGAAACACCATATATTTT
TRBJ1-1 TRBV5-1 many TRBD1 CASSVRTGDGTEAFF TGCGCCAGCAGCGTTAGGACAGGGGACGGCACTGAAGCTTTCTTT
TRBJ2-3 TRBV20-1 . TRBD2 CSASPPRGLAGGLDTQYF TGCAGTGCTAGCCCCCCTCGGGGACTAGCGGGAGGGCTTGATACGCAGTATTTT
TRBJ2-1 TRBV19 many TRBD2 CASSRPSGRSYNEQFF TGTGCCAGTAGTCGCCCTAGCGGGAGGTCCTACAATGAGCAGTTCTTC
TRBJ1-1 TRBV6-2/TRBV6-3 many . CASRRTQGMNTEAFF TGTGCCAGCAGACGGACACAGGGTATGAACACTGAAGCTTTCTTT
TRBJ2-1 TRBV20-1 many . CSATTPFSYNEQFF TGCAGTGCTACGACTCCTTTCTCCTACAATGAGCAGTTCTTC
TRBJ1-2 TRBV28 many . CASSSQMIITTNYGYTF TGTGCCAGCAGTTCACAGATGATAATTACAACTAACTATGGCTACACCTTC
TRBJ2-7 TRBV6-5 few . CASIAGAYEQYF TGTGCCAGCATCGCAGGAGCCTACGAGCAGTACTTC
TRBJ1-3 TRBV13 few . CASSLGPRYDSLSSGNTIYF TGTGCCAGCAGCTTAGGCCCACGTTATGACAGCTTAAGCTCTGGAAACACCATATATTTT
TRBJ2-3 TRBV3-1 . . CASSPATGAQYF TGTGCCAGCAGCCCCGCTACCGGCGCGCAGTATTTT
TRBJ2-2 TRBV15 . . CATSKGGAFRTGELFF TGTGCCACCAGCAAAGGGGGGGCCTTTCGGACCGGGGAGCTGTTTTTT
TRBJ2-7 TRBV9 many . CASSQSFRTDGGEQYF TGTGCCAGCAGCCAAAGTTTCCGGACGGATGGCGGCGAGCAGTACTTC
TRBJ1-1 TRBV5-5 many . CASNNPRNTEAFF TGTGCCAGCAATAACCCACGGAACACTGAAGCTTTCTTT
TRBJ2-7 TRBV3-1 many TRBD1 CANSPPDRFYEQYF TGTGCCAACAGCCCACCGGACAGGTTCTACGAGCAGTACTTC
TRBJ2-4 TRBV19 many . CASSGRGAKNIQYF TGTGCCAGTAGTGGCAGGGGTGCCAAAAACATTCAGTACTTC
TRBJ1-5 TRBV19 . . CASRGTNQPQHF TGTGCCAGTAGGGGGACCAATCAGCCCCAGCATTTT
TRBJ1-1 TRBV30 many . CAWMRVMNTEAFF TGTGCCTGGATGCGGGTTATGAACACTGAAGCTTTCTTT
TRBJ2-3 TRBV20-1 many TRBD2 CSARGGSVGDTQYF TGCAGTGCTAGGGGAGGGAGCGTGGGAGATACGCAGTATTTT
TRBJ2-2 TRBV5-1 few . CASSPRLADTGELFF TGCGCCAGCAGCCCCCGATTAGCGGACACCGGGGAGCTGTTTTTT
TRBJ2-1 TRBV20-1 . TRBD1 CSARSTTGQPIYNEQFF TGCAGTGCTAGATCAACCACGGGACAGCCAATCTACAATGAGCAGTTCTTC
TRBJ2-5 TRBV28 many TRBD2 CASSDSGREETQYF TGTGCCAGCAGTGATAGCGGGAGAGAGGAGACCCAGTACTTC
TRBJ2-3 TRBV27 many . CASSVRRSDTQYF TGTGCCAGCAGTGTCAGACGATCAGATACGCAGTATTTT
TRBJ2-2 TRBV19 . TRBD2 CASSILAGPTGELFF TGTGCCAGTAGTATTCTAGCGGGACCCACCGGGGAGCTGTTTTTT
TRBJ2-2 TRBV2 . TRBD2 CASSGPSTSGRDTGELFF TGTGCCAGCAGTGGGCCCTCCACTAGCGGGAGAGATACCGGGGAGCTGTTTTTT
TRBJ1-2 TRBV24-1 many TRBD1 CATSDSGQAFYGYTF TGTGCCACCAGTGATTCTGGACAGGCCTTCTATGGCTACACCTTC
TRBJ2-7 TRBV7-3 many . CASSLSGLGTYEQYF TGTGCCAGCAGCTTAAGCGGGCTGGGTACCTACGAGCAGTACTTC
TRBJ1-2 TRBV6-5 . . CASSYGQGLSYGYTF TGTGCCAGCAGTTATGGTCAGGGGTTATCCTATGGCTACACCTTC
TRBJ1-1 TRBV5-1 many TRBD1 CASSLASGGTNTEAFF TGCGCCAGCAGCTTGGCCTCAGGGGGAACGAACACTGAAGCTTTCTTT
TRBJ2-1 TRBV3-1 . TRBD1 CASSHGDRGLGKQFF TGTGCCAGCAGCCATGGGGACAGGGGGCTCGGCAAGCAGTTCTTC
TRBJ1-6 TRBV4-3 few . CASSQSYNSPLHF TGCGCCAGCAGCCAATCCTATAATTCACCCCTCCACTTT
TRBJ2-4 TRBV6-2/TRBV6-3 . . CASSDKNIQYF TGTGCCAGCTCGGATAAAAACATTCAGTACTTC
TRBJ1-1 TRBV18 . TRBD1 CASSTSFDRGPGEAFF TGTGCCAGCTCAACCAGCTTTGACAGGGGGCCGGGTGAAGCTTTCTTT
TRBJ1-2 TRBV10-3 . . CAISRTDNYGYTF TGTGCCATCAGTAGGACGGATAACTATGGCTACACCTTC
TRBJ2-2 TRBV6-5 . . CASSYTGGSSTGELFF TGTGCCAGCAGTTACACGGGGGGCAGTAGTACCGGGGAGCTGTTTTTT
TRBJ1-1 TRBV28 . . CASTLPPGSEAFF TGTGCCAGCACCCTACCCCCAGGGTCTGAAGCTTTCTTT
TRBJ2-1 TRBV12-3/TRBV12-4 many . CASSRTGMQFF TGTGCCAGCAGTAGAACAGGAATGCAGTTCTTC
TRBJ1-1 TRBV7-9 many . CASTPLDEAFF TGTGCCAGCACCCCCTTGGACGAAGCTTTCTTT
TRBJ1-1 TRBV28 many TRBD1 CASSATRQGNTEAFF TGTGCCAGCAGCGCTACCAGACAGGGGAACACTGAAGCTTTCTTT
TRBJ1-2 TRBV12-3/TRBV12-4 many . CASSLPQTGDGYTF TGTGCCAGCAGTTTACCGCAGACCGGGGATGGCTACACCTTC